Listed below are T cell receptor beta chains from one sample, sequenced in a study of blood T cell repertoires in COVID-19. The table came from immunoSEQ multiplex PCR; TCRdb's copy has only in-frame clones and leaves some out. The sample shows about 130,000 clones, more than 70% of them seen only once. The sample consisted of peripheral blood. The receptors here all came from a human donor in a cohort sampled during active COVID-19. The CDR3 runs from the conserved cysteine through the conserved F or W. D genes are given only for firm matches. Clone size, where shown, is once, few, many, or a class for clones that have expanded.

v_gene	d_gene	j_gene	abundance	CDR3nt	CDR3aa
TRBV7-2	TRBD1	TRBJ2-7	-	TGTGCCAGCAGCTTCCGGGACAGTCACTACGAGCAGTACTTC	CASSFRDSHYEQYF
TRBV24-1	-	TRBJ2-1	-	TGTGCCACCAGTGACGCCCGCGGGACGGCCTACAATGAGCAGTTCTTC	CATSDARGTAYNEQFF
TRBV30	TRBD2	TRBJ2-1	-	TGTGCCCATGGACTAGCGGGATCCTACAATGAGCAGTTCTTC	CAHGLAGSYNEQFF
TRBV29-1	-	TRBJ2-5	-	TGCAGCGTTGAAGGCCAGTACCAAGAGACCCAGTACTTC	CSVEGQYQETQYF
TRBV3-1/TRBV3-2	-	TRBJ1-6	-	TGTGCCAGCAGCCAAGATGGGGCACCGAGCTCCTATAATTCACCCCTCCACTTT	CASSQDGAPSSYNSPLHF
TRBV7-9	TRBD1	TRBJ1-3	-	TGTGCCAGCAGACGAGACAGGGACTCTGGAAACACCATATATTTT	CASRRDRDSGNTIYF
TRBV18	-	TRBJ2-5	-	TGTGCCAGCTCACCACCTAGTCAGGGAAACCAAGAGACCCAGTACTTC	CASSPPSQGNQETQYF
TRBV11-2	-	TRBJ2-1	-	TGTGCCAGCAGCTTACCTGGGGCCTCCGGGACACCGCCTTTCTTC	CASSLPGASGTPPFF
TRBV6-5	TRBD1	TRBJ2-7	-	TGTGCCAGCAGTGACTCTTGGACAGGGCCCTACGAGCAGTACTTC	CASSDSWTGPYEQYF
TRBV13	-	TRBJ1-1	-	TGTGCCAGCAGATACGGGGTGGCGAACACTGAAGCTTTCTTT	CASRYGVANTEAFF
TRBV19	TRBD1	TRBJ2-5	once	TGTGCCAGTGGGACAGGGCAAGAGACCCAGTACTTC	CASGTGQETQYF
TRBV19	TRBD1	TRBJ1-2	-	TGTGCCAGTAGTAGGGACAGGGGTATGGGCCCGATAGGGTATGGCTACACCTTC	CASSRDRGMGPIGYGYTF
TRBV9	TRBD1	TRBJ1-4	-	TGTGCCAGCAGCCTTGGGGACAGCCTTAATGAAAAACTGTTTTTT	CASSLGDSLNEKLFF
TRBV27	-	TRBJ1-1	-	TGTGCCAGCAGTTCCAGGGCAGCCGGCGAAACTGAAGCTTTCTTT	CASSSRAAGETEAFF
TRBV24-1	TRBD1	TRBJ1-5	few	TGTGCCACCAGTGATGTAGGGACAGGGGGACAGCCCCAGCATTTT	CATSDVGTGGQPQHF
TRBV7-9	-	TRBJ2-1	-	TGTGCCAGCACTCGGGACTTTGCCTACAATGAGCAGTTCTTC	CASTRDFAYNEQFF
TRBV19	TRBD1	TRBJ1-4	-	TGTGCCAGTAGTAGCCCGGGACAGGGGTATGAAAAACTGTTTTTT	CASSSPGQGYEKLFF
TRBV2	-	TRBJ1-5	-	TGTGCCAGCAGTGAAAGTCAGGGTTACAATCAGCCCCAGCATTTT	CASSESQGYNQPQHF
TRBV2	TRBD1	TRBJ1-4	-	TGTGCCAGCAAAATAGGGGGCGGGGATGAAAAACTGTTTTTT	CASKIGGGDEKLFF
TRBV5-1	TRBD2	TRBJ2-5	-	TGCGCCAGCAGCTTTCTGGACGGGAGGGAGACCCAGTACTTC	CASSFLDGRETQYF
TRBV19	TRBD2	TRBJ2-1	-	TGTGCCAGTAGGTTAGCGGGAGGGGAACAGTTCTTC	CASRLAGGEQFF
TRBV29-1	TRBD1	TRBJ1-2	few	TGCAGCGTTGAAGCAGACCTTGGAGACAGGGTATTC	CSVEADLGDRVF
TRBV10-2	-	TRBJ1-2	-	TGCGCCAGCAGTGAGGAGGACAGCTATGGCTACACCTTC	CASSEEDSYGYTF
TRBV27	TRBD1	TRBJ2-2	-	TGTGCCAGCTCACGCCCCCAGGGGGCGGGGTCCGGGGAGCTGTTTTTT	CASSRPQGAGSGELFF
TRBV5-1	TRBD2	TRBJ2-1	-	TGCGCCAGCAGCTCCTACAAGAGCGGGAGCTCCTACAATGAGCAGTTCTTC	CASSSYKSGSSYNEQFF
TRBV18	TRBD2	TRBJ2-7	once	TGTGCCAGCTCTCGGGACTCAGGGACTAGCGGGAGAAACGAGCAGTACTTC	CASSRDSGTSGRNEQYF
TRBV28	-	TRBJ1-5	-	TGTGCCAGCAGTGGAGCACAGGGCGGCAATCAGCCCCAGCATTTT	CASSGAQGGNQPQHF
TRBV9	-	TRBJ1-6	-	TGTGCCAGCAGCGGACACCGGCTAAGTTATAATTCACCCCTCCACTTT	CASSGHRLSYNSPLHF
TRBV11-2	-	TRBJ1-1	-	TGTGCCAGCAGCTTAGACGGGGGCACTGAAGCTTTCTTT	CASSLDGGTEAFF
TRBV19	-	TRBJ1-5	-	TGTGCCAGTAAAACAGACAATCAGCCCCAGCATTTT	CASKTDNQPQHF
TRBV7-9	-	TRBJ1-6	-	TGTGCCAGCAGCTTAGGTCCAAGAGGGTCACCCCTCCACTTT	CASSLGPRGSPLHF